The 23 T cell receptor beta chains below all came from one sample that was sequenced in a study of cytomegalovirus exposure and HLA in healthy donors. Researchers ran the PCR with 60 Vbeta and 13 Jbeta primers. The repertoire was sequenced with immunoSEQ multiplex PCR; TCRdb's copy has only in-frame clones and lacks some. The data contain about 160,000 clones, about 80% of them seen just once; the ten biggest clones take up approximately 4.8%. The sample comprised PBMCs. The receptors come from a man younger than 40 in good health and CMV-seronegative.

The rearrangement links TRBV7-8 to TRBJ2-3; 12 bases agree with TRBD2. There are 16 residues in the CDR3. CDR1 SGHVS and CDR2 FQNEAQ come from the germline V gene. The J segment lost 3 bases and the V segment lost 3 bases, leaving 4 bases of the junction unmatched. The CDR3 DNA follows: TGTGCCAGCAGCTTGACTAGCGGGAGTGGTACAGATACGCAGTATTTT. Residues: CASSLTSGSGTDTQYF.

The chain has TRBV10-1 and TRBJ1-1, with D possibly TRBD1 on 5 matching bases. Trimming took off 8 bases at V and 1 base at J, with 20 bases between the two ends. The germline V gene has CDR1 WNHNN and CDR2 SYGVQD (reference sequence). The CDR3 consists of 16 residues. CDR3 nucleotides: TGCGCCAGCCGACAGATTCATAGAAATCCGAACACTGAAGCTTTCTTT. Amino acid sequence: CASRQIHRNPNTEAFF.

The chain uses TRBV11-2 and TRBJ2-7; 13 bases align to TRBD2. The CDR3 spans 14 residues. CDR1 SGHAT and CDR2 FQNNGV come from the germline V gene. The DNA of the CDR3 is TGTGCCAGCAGCTTAGCCTCTACTAGCGGGGGGGCTTTAGTC. Encoded protein: CASSLASTSGGALV.

V and J are TRBV5-6 and TRBJ2-5, with D possibly TRBD2 on 6 matching bases. The CDR3 is 15 amino acids. CDR1 SGHDT and CDR2 YYEEEE come from the germline V gene. V lost 4 bases, J lost 5 bases, and 18 bases lay in between. As DNA, the CDR3 is TGTGCCAGCAGCCTCCGGGCGGGGATTGCGGAGACCCAGTACTTC. It encodes CASSLRAGIAETQYF.

This sequence joins TRBV7-3 and TRBJ2-3; possible D gene TRBD1, 6 bases. The CDR3 is made up of 14 amino acids. Trimming pared 5 bases from V and 0 bases from J, leaving 9 bases between. The V gene's germline CDR1 is SGHTA and CDR2 FQGTGA. The CDR3 is CASSLGHSTDTQYF. The DNA for the CDR3 is TGTGCCAGCAGCCTGGGACATAGCACAGATACGCAGTATTTT.

About this clone: Other DNA sequences in the sample encode the same CDR3. The chain recombines TRBV9 with TRBJ2-3, with D possibly being TRBD2 (6 bases). Trimming left V 0 bases short and J 1 base short, with 9 bases between. Germline loops: CDR1 SGDLS, CDR2 YYNGEE. The CDR3 length is 15 residues. CDR3 nucleotide sequence: TGTGCCAGCAGCGTAGGAGGCGGGGGCACAGATACGCAGTATTTT. Its translation: CASSVGGGGTDTQYF.

V usage is TRBV7-9 and J usage is TRBJ1-4; 7 nucleotides align to TRBD1. The CDR3 contains 18 residues. Germline CDR1 SEHNR, CDR2 FQNEAQ (reference sequence). V trimming: 1 base; J trimming: 7 bases; junction bases outside the gene matches: 15. The CDR3 spells CASSLDDRVIVAGEKLFF. The CDR3 coding sequence is TGTGCCAGCAGCTTAGACGACAGGGTAATAGTGGCGGGTGAAAAACTGTTTTTT.

Points on this clone: The junction and the germline gene differ at one end; a read error may be behind it. This sample also contains other DNA sequences that code for the same CDR3. The J gene is TRBJ2-7, the V gene TRBV27, with 7 bases identical to TRBD2. The CDR3 runs 13 residues. In germline, CDR1 is MNHEY, CDR2 SMNVEV (reference sequence). The CDR3 nucleotides read TGTGCCAGTAGTTTTTCGGGGGGCTACGAGCAGTACTTC. This translates into CASSFSGGYEQYF.

This chain connects TRBV5-6 to TRBJ2-7; D may be TRBD1 (6 bases). The germline V gene has CDR1 SGHDT and CDR2 YYEEEE. The CDR3 totals 13 residues. The ends were cut back, 9 bases at V and 4 bases at J, with 17 bases in the middle. The CDR3 DNA is TGTGCCACCGCCCGGGCAGGGGAATACGAGCAGTACTTC. This encodes CATARAGEYEQYF.

Of note for this clone: A read error may explain this, as a much larger clone is one base away. The gene calls are TRBV6-1 and TRBJ2-6, with a tentative D call TRBD1 (5 bases). V lost 4 bases and J 2 bases, leaving 15 bases between the germline ends. The CDR3 is 17 residues long. The germline CDR1 and CDR2 sequences are MNHNS and SASEGT. The CDR3 sequence: CASSVFSSGPGANVLTF. For the CDR3, the DNA is TGTGCCAGCAGTGTCTTTTCCTCAGGGCCTGGGGCCAACGTCCTGACTTTC.

This clone was found a few times. The V and J genes are TRBV28 and TRBJ1-2; D might be TRBD1 (5 bases). Deletions cut 2 bases from V and 8 bases from J, with 12 bases between. The CDR3 is 13 amino acids. Germline V gene data show CDR1 as MDHEN and CDR2 as SYDVKM. In DNA form, the CDR3 reads TGTGCCAGCAGTTTAGCAGGGACTGGGGGCTACACCTTC. It translates to CASSLAGTGGYTF.

The rearrangement uses TRBV7-8 and TRBJ2-3, with 11 bases identical to TRBD1. The CDR3 runs to 18 residues. Looked up from germline, CDR1 is SGHVS and CDR2 is FQNEAQ. With 0 bases clipped from V and 5 bases from J, the junction kept 10 bases outside the gene matches. In nucleotides, the CDR3 is TGTGCCAGCAGCTTAGCCCTACTGGACAGGGGGCGCGGAGATACGCAGTATTTT. Residues: CASSLALLDRGRGDTQYF.

The CDR3 bases are TGTGCCAGCAGCTTTAGTTTCGCGGGAGACGGGGAGCTGTTTTTT. Translated: CASSFSFAGDGELFF. The V gene is TRBV11-3, the J gene TRBJ2-2; TRBD2 agrees at 7 bases. Germline loops: CDR1 SGHNT, CDR2 YENEEA. The CDR3 is 15 amino acids. The V and J ends lost 3 bases and 7 bases, in that order; junction bases with no gene match: 8.

V gene TRBV9 combines with J gene TRBJ2-7, with D maybe TRBD1 (5 bases). The CDR3 is made up of 12 amino acids. Trimming removed 0 bases at V and 4 bases at J, with 5 bases between. Germline CDR1 SGDLS, CDR2 YYNGEE. Written as DNA, the CDR3 is TGTGCCAGCAGCGTAGAGGGGTACGAGCAGTACTTC. This translates into CASSVEGYEQYF.

The chain employs TRBV5-5 and TRBJ2-7, with D possibly being TRBD1 (6 bases). With 4 bases removed from V and 3 bases from J, the gap between germline ends came to 20 bases. The germline V gene has CDR1 SGHKS and CDR2 YYEKEE (reference sequence). The CDR3 spans 16 residues. The CDR3 sequence: CASSLHHTGLSYEQYF. CDR3 DNA sequence: TGTGCCAGCAGCCTCCACCACACAGGGTTAAGCTACGAGCAGTACTTC.

The genes are TRBV19 and TRBJ1-1, with 9 positions matching TRBD1. Germline V gene data show CDR1 as LNHDA and CDR2 as SQIVND (reference sequence). The J segment lost 6 bases and the V segment lost 3 bases, leaving 11 bases of the junction unmatched. There are 16 residues in the CDR3. The chain's CDR3 is CASSMYRGRAESEAFF. CDR3 sequence (DNA): TGTGCCAGTAGTATGTACAGGGGGCGCGCAGAGTCTGAAGCTTTCTTT.

CDR3 DNA sequence: TGTGCCACCAGCATAGGCAGGGTGGGAGAGACCCAGTACTTC. It translates to CATSIGRVGETQYF. V is TRBV15 and J is TRBJ2-5, with a possible D match to TRBD1 (5 bases). The germline V gene encodes CDR1 LNHNV and CDR2 YYDKDF (reference sequence). Trimming left V 4 bases short and J 4 bases short, with 13 bases between. The CDR3 spans 14 residues. Combining the CDR3 with reference TRBV15 and TRBJ2-5 gives the whole variable domain DAMVIQNPRYQVTQFGKPVTLSCSQTLNHNVMYWYQQKSSQAPKLLFHYYDKDFNNEADTPDNFQSRRPNTSFCFLDIRSPGLGDTAMYLCATSIGRVGETQYFGPGTRLLVL.

CDR3 nucleotides: TGTGCCAGCAGCTTAGCGAGCCAGGGGATCGATGGCTACACCTTC. Encoded protein: CASSLASQGIDGYTF. The chain couples TRBV7-2 to TRBJ1-2, with a tentative D call TRBD1 (6 bases). Germline V gene sequence: CDR1 SGHTA, CDR2 FQGNSA. Trimming left V 0 bases short and J 6 bases short, with 14 bases between. This CDR3 contains 15 residues.

This chain links TRBV29-1 with TRBJ2-5; D is unclear. The DNA end favors TRBJ2-7, so the J call may be wrong. CDR1 SQVTM and CDR2 ANQGSEA come from the germline V gene. This CDR3 has 12 amino acids. The CDR3 coding sequence is TGCAGCGTTGTCGGGTATACCTACGAGCAGTACTTC. Translation: CSVVGYTYEQYF.

This chain joins TRBV9 and TRBJ2-7; TRBD2 is a possible D gene (7 bases). V gave up 4 bases and J gave up 4 bases, with 18 bases separating them. Looked up from germline, CDR1 is SGDLS and CDR2 is YYNGEE. This CDR3 region has 15 residues. CDR3 DNA sequence: TGTGCCAGCAGCCATGGGGAGGGGGGTAGGTACGAGCAGTACTTC. It translates to CASSHGEGGRYEQYF. Complete variable domain (other parts from reference TRBV9 and TRBJ2-7): DSGVTQTPKHLITATGQRVTLRCSPRSGDLSVYWYQQSLDQGLQFLIQYYNGEERAKGNILERFSAQQFPDLHSELNLSSLELGDSALYFCASSHGEGGRYEQYFGPGTRLTVT.

The chain carries TRBV7-2 and TRBJ1-2; 8 positions agree with TRBD1. The CDR3 sequence is 13 residues long. Trimming at V came to 5 bases and at J to 6 bases, leaving 5 bases not matched to a gene. Germline loops: CDR1 SGHTA, CDR2 FQGNSA. CDR3 sequence: CASSETGGHGYTF. The CDR3 DNA reads TGTGCCAGCAGCGAAACAGGGGGGCATGGCTACACCTTC.

The chain links TRBV28 to TRBJ2-1, with 8 bases identical to TRBD2. Losses at the gene ends were 4 bases for V and 0 bases for J; bases not matched to a gene: 8. CDR3 size: 17 residues. Germline-derived CDR1 and CDR2 are MDHEN and SYDVKM. The CDR3 spells CASSSSIGGGSYNEQFF. DNA for the CDR3: TGTGCCAGCAGTTCCTCTATCGGGGGGGGCTCCTACAATGAGCAGTTCTTC.

V usage is TRBV14 and J usage is TRBJ1-5, with TRBD1 as a possible D gene (5 bases). Germline V lookup: CDR1 SGHDN, CDR2 FVKESK. V was shortened by 1 base and J by 9 bases, with 25 bases between the two germline ends. This CDR3 comprises 18 residues. CDR3 sequence (DNA): TGTGCCAGCAGCCAAGTTCCGATAAGGGGCCCAAGGGTACGGCCCCAGCATTTT. Residues: CASSQVPIRGPRVRPQHF.